The 26 T cell receptor beta chains below come from one sample, sequenced in a study of beta chain features in type 1 diabetes. Findings of the study overall: TCRB CDR3s from Type 1 diabetes patients were moderately but significantly shorter in all four CD4+ subsets.

The antigens these receptors bind are not known. Every bit of the isolated RNA underwent reverse transcription, so sequencing read expressed TCRB transcripts. Here immunoSEQ multiplex PCR was the method, and the copy in TCRdb shows in-frame clones only, minus some. Found here are around 150,000 clones, around 8.6% of them singletons; the top ten hold around 0.5%. The sample comprised central memory CD4+ T cells from blood. Receptors were obtained from a woman aged 18-29 years with type 1 diabetes.

This chain links TRBV6-5 with TRBJ2-2; D is perhaps TRBD1 (6 bases). Trimming stripped 6 bases from V and 3 bases from J, with 14 bases between. CDR3 length: 15 amino acids. Germline V gives CDR1 MNHEY, CDR2 SVGAGI. Here the CDR3 reads CASSQDRRDTGELFF. The CDR3, as DNA: TGTGCCAGCAGCCAAGACAGGCGCGACACCGGGGAGCTGTTTTTT.

This chain uses TRBV29-1 with TRBJ1-5; D gene uncertain. The V gene's germline CDR1 is SQVTM and CDR2 ANQGSEA. V was cut by 7 bases and J by 2 bases, with 12 bases left in between. The CDR3 contains 13 residues. The CDR3 sequence: CSAGPGGNQPQHF. In nucleotides, the CDR3 is TGCAGCGCCGGGCCCGGGGGCAATCAGCCCCAGCATTTT.

The J gene is TRBJ2-7, the V gene TRBV4-3, with TRBD2 matching 8 bases. Germline assignment: CDR1 LGHNA and CDR2 YSLEER. The CDR3 length is 17 residues. V was pared by 1 base and J by 3 bases, with 11 bases of the junction left unmatched. The CDR3 nucleotides read TGCGCCAGCAGCCAAGGAAGACTAGCGCAGTCCCTCTACGAGCAGTACTTC. Translation: CASSQGRLAQSLYEQYF.

The chain joins TRBV7-2 to TRBJ2-7; the D gene is possibly TRBD2 (5 bases). V was clipped by 5 bases and J by 2 bases, with 19 bases between them. This CDR3 has 16 residues. The germline CDR1 and CDR2 sequences are SGHTA and FQGNSA. The CDR3 here is CASSTQFGGRAYEQYF. In nucleotides, the CDR3 is TGTGCCAGCAGCACCCAGTTCGGAGGAAGGGCCTACGAGCAGTACTTC.

The J gene is TRBJ2-1, the V gene TRBV2, with a tentative D call TRBD2 (6 bases). CDR1 and CDR2 (germline): SNHLY, FYNNEI. This CDR3 contains 14 residues. Trimming pared 8 bases from V and 8 bases from J, leaving 19 bases between. CDR3 in amino acids: CASGGFRRGDEQFF. The CDR3 region has the DNA TGTGCCAGCGGAGGGTTTAGGCGCGGCGATGAGCAGTTCTTC.

This clone has a handful of counts. The chain is built from TRBV25-1 and TRBJ2-1; the match to TRBD1 covers 9 bases. J gave up 15 bases and V 7 bases, and 13 bases lay outside the gene matches. Germline values: CDR1 MGHDK, CDR2 SYGVNS. The CDR3 covers 13 residues. CDR3 region: CASTGSSGTGMFF. The CDR3 DNA sequence: TGTGCCAGCACGGGGTCTTCCGGGACAGGGATGTTCTTC.

The sample holds a few counts of this clone. As DNA, the CDR3 is TGCGCCAGCAGCCAAGCCTCAGGGGGATTGGGCACTGAAGCTTTCTTT. It yields the protein CASSQASGGLGTEAFF. The chain carries TRBV4-3 and TRBJ1-1; 7 positions agree with TRBD1. This CDR3 is 16 amino acids long. Germline lookup yields CDR1 LGHNA and CDR2 YSLEER. Trimming removed 1 base from V and 4 bases from J; junction bases left unmatched: 9.

There are a few counts of this clone. The V gene is TRBV4-3, the J gene TRBJ2-7; 12 bases line up with TRBD2. Germline V gives CDR1 LGHNA, CDR2 YSLEER. V gave up 2 bases and J gave up 5 bases; unmatched junction bases: 13. This CDR3 comprises 18 residues. The CDR3 DNA sequence: TGCGCCAGCAGCCAACCTCATTCTAGCGGGAGGGCCCGCAACGAGCAGTACTTC. Protein product: CASSQPHSSGRARNEQYF.

V and J are TRBV19 and TRBJ2-2; D is ambiguous. The CDR3 has 14 residues. Trimming stripped 8 bases from V and 2 bases from J, with 12 bases between. Germline V CDR1 and CDR2: LNHDA, SQIVND (reference sequence). CDR3 region: CASSIPLNTGELFF. The CDR3 coding sequence is TGTGCCAGTTCCATTCCTCTAAACACCGGGGAGCTGTTTTTT. The variable domain in full, completed from reference TRBV19 and TRBJ2-2, reads DGGITQSPKYLFRKEGQNVTLSCEQNLNHDAMYWYRQDPGQGLRLIYYSQIVNDFQKGDIAEGYSVSREKKESFPLTVTSAQKNPTAFYLCASSIPLNTGELFFGEGSRLTVL.

The sample holds a few counts of this clone. CDR3 nucleotides: TGTGCCAGCAGCTCGACTAGCGGGAGAGAAGATACGCAGTATTTT. This sequence encodes CASSSTSGREDTQYF. The chain carries TRBV9 and TRBJ2-3; 12 positions match TRBD2. Trimming at V came to 4 bases and at J to 5 bases, leaving 5 bases not matched to a gene. Germline values: CDR1 SGDLS, CDR2 YYNGEE. The CDR3 is made up of 15 amino acids.

This rearrangement joins TRBV14 to TRBJ1-6; D might be TRBD1 (5 bases). Trimming pared 4 bases from V and 8 bases from J, leaving 12 bases between. This CDR3 has 14 residues. Germline V gene data show CDR1 as SGHDN and CDR2 as FVKESK. As DNA, the CDR3 is TGTGCCAGCAGCCGAAGCTGGGGGGATTCACCCCTCCACTTT. Its protein is CASSRSWGDSPLHF. The full variable domain, rest sourced from reference TRBV14 and TRBJ1-6, is EAGVTQFPSHSVIEKGQTVTLRCDPISGHDNLYWYRRVMGKEIKFLLHFVKESKQDESGMPNNRFLAERTGGTYSTLKVQPAELEDSGVYFCASSRSWGDSPLHFGNGTRLTVT.

This clone has ten or more counts. The chain carries TRBV29-1 and TRBJ2-2; 9 bases are a match to TRBD1. The germline V gene encodes CDR1 SQVTM and CDR2 ANQGSEA. Trimming removed 7 bases from V and 3 bases from J; junction bases left unmatched: 6. CDR3 length: 14 residues. CDR3 loop: CSGWTGEDTGELFF. The CDR3 nucleotides read TGCAGCGGGTGGACAGGGGAGGACACCGGGGAGCTGTTTTTT.

The chain carries TRBV7-8 and TRBJ1-2, with D hard to call. Trimming left V 3 bases short and J 3 bases short, with 11 bases between. The CDR3 is 14 residues long. Per germline, CDR1 SGHVS and CDR2 FQNEAQ. The DNA for the CDR3 is TGTGCCAGCAGCTTCACCCCAGAGGACTATGGCTACACCTTC. The encoded protein is CASSFTPEDYGYTF.

This clone was counted between two and nine times. The V gene is TRBV5-1, the J gene TRBJ1-5; a possible D gene is TRBD1 (6 bases). Germline loops: CDR1 SGHRS, CDR2 YFSETQ. Trimming shortened V by 4 bases and J by 0 bases, and 8 bases separated the two germline ends. The CDR3 is 14 residues long. Here the CDR3 reads CASSEDSSNQPQHF. Written as DNA, the CDR3 is TGCGCCAGCAGCGAGGACAGTAGCAATCAGCCCCAGCATTTT.

This clone has only a few counts. The chain links TRBV5-6 to TRBJ2-5; no reliable D call. CDR1 is SGHDT, CDR2 YYEEEE, per germline. This CDR3 contains 17 residues. The V and J ends lost 3 bases and 3 bases respectively, with 21 bases between them. DNA for the CDR3: TGTGCCAGCAGCTGGAGTTTGTTTCGTGCCGCCAAAGAGACCCAGTACTTC. This sequence encodes CASSWSLFRAAKETQYF. The variable domain in full, completed from reference TRBV5-6 and TRBJ2-5, reads DAGVTQSPTHLIKTRGQQVTLRCSPKSGHDTVSWYQQALGQGPQFIFQYYEEEERQRGNFPDRFSGHQFPNYSSELNVNALLLGDSALYLCASSWSLFRAAKETQYFGPGTRLLVL.

This clone occurred a few times. This rearrangement joins TRBV29-1 to TRBJ2-5; 7 bases line up with TRBD1. Germline V gives CDR1 SQVTM, CDR2 ANQGSEA. This CDR3 is 12 amino acids long. Trimming removed 3 bases from V and 5 bases from J; junction bases left unmatched: 3. The CDR3 reads CSVEPGGETQYF. CDR3 in DNA: TGCAGCGTTGAGCCAGGGGGTGAGACCCAGTACTTC.

The chain is built from TRBV5-1 and TRBJ2-7, with TRBD2 identical over 7 bases. V lost 1 base to trimming and J lost 5 bases; unmatched junction nucleotides: 12. The CDR3 extends over 16 amino acids. Germline CDR1 reads SGHRS; CDR2 reads YFSETQ. Here the CDR3 reads CASSLSSGGSPDEQYF. The CDR3 DNA reads TGCGCCAGCAGCTTGAGTTCGGGGGGATCGCCGGACGAGCAGTACTTC.

The sample holds a few counts of this clone. The chain carries TRBV7-2 and TRBJ2-7; tentatively, D is TRBD1 (5 bases). Between the trimmed V and J ends, which lost 5 bases and 0 bases, there was a span of 14 bases. This CDR3 has 15 residues. Germline V gene sequence: CDR1 SGHTA, CDR2 FQGNSA. The CDR3 DNA sequence: TGTGCCAGCAGCCCCCGGGTAGGGGACTCCTACGAGCAGTACTTC. Translated, it gives CASSPRVGDSYEQYF. The full variable domain, in which reference TRBV7-2 and TRBJ2-7 provide the parts outside the CDR3, is GAGVSQSPSNKVTEKGKDVELRCDPISGHTALYWYRQSLGQGLEFLIYFQGNSAPDKSGLPSDRFSAERTGGSVSTLTIQRTQQEDSAVYLCASSPRVGDSYEQYFGPGTRLTVT.

This clone was detected a few times. This chain joins TRBV25-1 and TRBJ1-5; no firm D call. The CDR3 spans 12 residues. Trimming removed 8 bases from V and 3 bases from J, with 8 bases in between. The germline V gene has CDR1 MGHDK and CDR2 SYGVNS. The CDR3 DNA follows: TGTGCCAGCCGGAGGGCCAATCAGCCCCAGCATTTT. Translated: CASRRANQPQHF.

This clone occurred a few times. The chain recombines TRBV29-1 with TRBJ2-1; maybe TRBD2 (5 bases). The CDR3 is 10 residues long. Germline V CDR1 and CDR2: SQVTM, ANQGSEA. V gave up 5 bases and J gave up 8 bases, with 7 bases separating them. CDR3 bases: TGCAGCGTTATGGACTATGAGCAGTTCTTC. Translated, it gives CSVMDYEQFF.

The rearrangement uses TRBV7-8 and TRBJ1-5, with D maybe TRBD1 (5 bases). The germline V gene encodes CDR1 SGHVS and CDR2 FQNEAQ. The CDR3 is 15 residues long. V dropped 5 bases and J dropped 1 base, with 12 bases sitting between them. In DNA form, the CDR3 reads TGTGCCAGCAGCCCCCGGGGGATAAGCAATCAGCCCCAGCATTTT. Its translation is CASSPRGISNQPQHF.

J is TRBJ1-5 and V is TRBV4-3; D might be TRBD1 (6 bases). CDR3 length equals 16 residues. CDR1 and CDR2 (germline): LGHNA, YSLEER. V gave up 4 bases and J gave up 2 bases, with 15 bases separating them. CDR3 sequence: CASSPEPGGRNQPQHF. The CDR3 nucleotides are TGCGCCAGCAGCCCCGAGCCGGGGGGGCGCAATCAGCCCCAGCATTTT.

The rearrangement links TRBV6-6 to TRBJ2-5; 7 bases align to TRBD1. V shed 4 bases, J shed 1 base, and the junction held 6 bases outside the gene matches. The CDR3 extends over 15 amino acids. CDR1 and CDR2 (germline): MNHNY, SVGAGI (reference sequence). As DNA, the CDR3 is TGTGCCAGCAGTTCCCCAGGGGGAATCCAAGAGACCCAGTACTTC. It encodes CASSSPGGIQETQYF.

In the case of this clone: A much larger clone is a single base away; this may be a read error. The rearrangement joins TRBV28 to TRBJ2-7; D call uncertain. Trimming cost V 6 bases and J 2 bases, with 11 bases left between them. CDR1 and CDR2 (germline): MDHEN, SYDVKM. There are 13 residues in the CDR3. The CDR3 protein is CASSPPETYEQYF. In DNA, the CDR3 is TGTGCCAGCAGCCCTCCGGAGACCTACGAGCAGTACTTC.

This clone came up a few times. The CDR3 spells CASSQGQGGYQPQHF. As DNA, the CDR3 is TGTGCCAGCAGTCAGGGACAGGGTGGGTATCAGCCCCAGCATTTT. The chain couples TRBV6-6 to TRBJ1-5, with 9 bases matching TRBD1. Germline CDR1 is MNHNY and CDR2 is SVGAGI (reference sequence). The V gene end was trimmed by 5 bases and the J gene end by 5 bases; junction bases not matched to a gene: 7. CDR3 length equals 15 residues.

The J gene is TRBJ1-2, the V gene TRBV7-9; D possibly corresponds to TRBD1 (5 bases). The germline V gene has CDR1 SEHNR and CDR2 FQNEAQ (reference sequence). Trimming took off 1 base at V and 4 bases at J, with 13 bases between the two ends. This CDR3 is 15 amino acids long. CDR3 protein: CASSLGSGRAYGYTF. As DNA, the CDR3 is TGTGCCAGCAGCTTAGGATCCGGCAGGGCCTATGGCTACACCTTC. The entire variable domain, with the rest obtained from reference TRBV7-9 and TRBJ1-2, is as follows: DTGVSQNPRHKITKRGQNVTFRCDPISEHNRLYWYRQTLGQGPEFLTYFQNEAQLEKSRLLSDRFSAERPKGSFSTLEIQRTEQGDSAMYLCASSLGSGRAYGYTFGSGTRLTVV.